Each of the 12 T cell receptor beta chains below was sequenced from the same sample in a study of T-cell memory formation after mild COVID-19. TCRdb re-derived calls from the 5' RACE reads in MiXCR, one entry per CDR3 protein. The table records 250,000 to 300,000 distinct CDR3 sequences, approximately 18% of them present only once. The specimen was PBMCs or a T cell subset sorted from them (not recorded which). The receptors originated from a man aged 18 to 35 who had mild COVID-19 (a few samples of this study predate the infection). Cell type and time point are not known.

The chain joins TRBV7-9 to TRBJ2-5; 10 nucleotides match TRBD2. CDR3 length equals 15 residues. The germline gives CDR1 SEHNR, CDR2 FQNEAQ (reference sequence). Losses at the gene ends were 4 bases for V and 3 bases for J; bases not matched to a gene: 5. For the CDR3, the DNA is TGTGCCAGCAGCTCCTGGACTAGCGGAGAAGAGACCCAGTACTTC. It translates to CASSSWTSGEETQYF.

This CDR3 is CASSLPGGTGELFF. CDR3 DNA: TGCGCCAGCAGCTTGCCAGGGGGAACCGGGGAGCTGTTTTTT. This chain uses TRBV5-1 with TRBJ2-2; 7 nucleotides agree with TRBD1. V shed 1 base and J 5 bases; nucleotides not matched to a gene: 2. The CDR3 runs 14 residues. Germline assignment: CDR1 SGHRS and CDR2 YFSETQ. Variable domain in full (rest from reference TRBV5-1 and TRBJ2-2): KAGVTQTPRYLIKTRGQQVTLSCSPISGHRSVSWYQQTPGQGLQFLFEYFSETQRNKGNFPGRFSGRQFSNSRSEMNVSTLELGDSALYLCASSLPGGTGELFFGEGSRLTVL.

This clonotype was observed a few times. One end of the junction varies from germline; a read error may be responsible. This chain connects TRBV7-9 to TRBJ2-7; D is unresolved. Germline V CDR1 and CDR2: SEHNR, FQNEAQ (reference sequence). CDR3 length: 13 amino acids. CDR3 region: CASSLGYSYEQYF. CDR3 sequence (DNA): TGCGCCAGCAGCTTGGGCTACTCCTACGAGCAGTACTTC. Complete variable domain (other parts from reference TRBV7-9 and TRBJ2-7): DTGVSQNPRHKITKRGQNVTFRCDPISEHNRLYWYRQTLGQGPEFLTYFQNEAQLEKSRLLSDRFSAERPKGSFSTLEIQRTEQGDSAMYLCASSLGYSYEQYFGPGTRLTVT.

This clonotype came up a few times. The chain couples TRBV9 to TRBJ2-2, with D perhaps being TRBD1 or TRBD2 (5 bases each). Germline values: CDR1 SGDLS, CDR2 YYNGEE. Trimming pared 0 bases from V and 1 base from J, leaving 13 bases between. The CDR3 length is 17 residues. Written as DNA, the CDR3 is TGTGCCAGCAGCGTAGATTGGGGGACCCAGAACACCGGGGAGCTGTTTTTT. This gives the protein CASSVDWGTQNTGELFF.

In its sample, this clonotype was seen a few times. V and J are TRBV20-1 and TRBJ1-1; D unclear. Per the germline V gene, CDR1 is DFQATT and CDR2 is SNEGSKA (reference sequence). CDR3 length equals 13 residues. The V gene lost 6 bases and the J gene lost 6 bases, with 17 bases spanning the gap. The DNA for the CDR3 is TGCAGTGCCCTGGTGCCTTCGAGCGCTGAAGCTTTCTTT. It encodes CSALVPSSAEAFF.

This clonotype was detected ten times or more. This chain uses TRBV5-1 with TRBJ2-3; 8 nucleotides match TRBD2. Germline CDR1 reads SGHRS; CDR2 reads YFSETQ. The V segment lost 2 bases and the J segment 4 bases; nucleotides outside the gene matches: 3. The CDR3 is 14 amino acids. CDR3 coding DNA: TGCGCCAGCAGCTTTTACGGGGGGGCAGATACGCAGTATTTT. Translating gives CASSFYGGADTQYF.

The chain links TRBV20-1 to TRBJ1-2; D is ambiguous. Germline lookup yields CDR1 DFQATT and CDR2 SNEGSKA (reference sequence). The V end was cut by 5 bases, the J end by 1 base, with 8 bases between. The CDR3 has 12 amino acids. DNA for the CDR3: TGCAGTGCTGCCCGTGGTAACTATGGCTACACCTTC. Encoded protein: CSAARGNYGYTF.

The table lists this clonotype with many counts. This sequence joins TRBV20-1 and TRBJ2-7, with D perhaps matching TRBD2 (5 bases). V lost 2 bases and J lost 0, with 14 bases in between. The length of the CDR3 is 15 residues. Germline CDR1 reads DFQATT; CDR2 reads SNEGSKA (reference sequence). The CDR3, as DNA: TGCAGTGCTAGACCCGGACTGTTGAGCTCCTACGAGCAGTACTTC. This encodes CSARPGLLSSYEQYF.

This clonotype has only one observation. The chain is built from TRBV7-2 and TRBJ2-3, with 9 bases fitting TRBD1. This CDR3 is 16 amino acids long. V was pared by 3 bases and J by 2 bases, with 6 bases of the junction left unmatched. The germline V gene encodes CDR1 SGHTA and CDR2 FQGNSA. The CDR3 nucleotides are TGTGCCAGCAGCTTCTTACAGGGGGCAGTCACAGATACGCAGTATTTT. Amino acid sequence: CASSFLQGAVTDTQYF.

This chain links TRBV6-2 or TRBV6-3 with TRBJ1-5; TRBD1 agrees at 7 bases. The trim removed 3 bases at V and 0 bases at J, leaving 5 bases unmatched. Germline V lookup: CDR1 MNHEY, CDR2 SVGEGT. The CDR3 has 16 amino acids. The chain's CDR3 is CASSYNRGYSNQPQHF. CDR3 nucleotides: TGTGCCAGCAGTTATAACAGGGGATATAGCAATCAGCCCCAGCATTTT.

This clonotype was counted a few times. The rearrangement links TRBV5-1 to TRBJ2-1, with D perhaps given as TRBD1 or TRBD2 (5 bases each). Trimming cost V 0 bases and J 3 bases, with 13 bases left between them. The germline V gene encodes CDR1 SGHRS and CDR2 YFSETQ. CDR3 size: 16 residues. In DNA form, the CDR3 reads TGCGCCAGCAGCTTGGAATGGGGGATAGGCTACAATGAGCAGTTCTTC. This encodes CASSLEWGIGYNEQFF.

This clonotype was seen many times. The rearrangement uses TRBV5-1 and TRBJ2-1, with TRBD1 identical over 8 bases. V shed 6 bases, J shed 7 bases, and the junction held 6 bases outside the gene matches. CDR3 size: 13 residues. Germline CDR1 is SGHRS and CDR2 is YFSETQ. The CDR3 region has the DNA TGCGCCAGCACCAAAAGGACAGGGAATGAGCAGTTCTTC. Amino acids: CASTKRTGNEQFF.